What follows are 2 T cell receptor beta chains derived from one specimen sequenced in a study of blood T cells in healthy people across ages. Primed by a sample-barcoded 5' primer and a J-beta primer mix, a second PCR proceeded for roughly 7 to 11 cycles. TCRdb reanalysed the 5' RACE reads using MiXCR and keeps one entry per CDR3 protein. The sample consists of hundreds of thousands of distinct CDR3 sequences, about 26% of them appearing once. These data are also associated with another study on T cells of mothers and their children.

Specimen: blood. Source of these receptors: a boy younger than 18 in good health.

J is TRBJ2-5 and V is TRBV28, with a possible D match to TRBD1 (6 bases). The J call is doubtful: the DNA matches TRBJ2-7 better. This CDR3 is 16 amino acids long. Germline V CDR1 and CDR2: MDHEN, SYDVKM. CDR3 amino acids: CASSLFSSQGAYEQYF. CDR3 coding DNA: TGTGCCAGCAGTTTATTTAGCTCACAGGGAGCCTACGAGCAGTACTTC.

The rearrangement joins TRBV7-2 to TRBJ2-5, with 7 bases fitting TRBD1. V gave up 6 bases and J gave up 2 bases; unmatched junction bases: 6. CDR1 is SGHTA and CDR2 is FQGNSA in the germline V gene. The CDR3 covers 14 residues. Written as DNA, the CDR3 is TGTGCCAGCAGACCTACGACAGGGCAAGAGACCCAGTACTTC. Translating gives CASRPTTGQETQYF.